Each of the 32 T cell receptor beta chains below was sequenced from the same sample in a study of shared clonotypes between healthy human individuals. Here immunoSEQ multiplex PCR was the method, and the copy in TCRdb shows in-frame clones only, minus some. This repertoire shows about 2.3 million clones, around 90% found once; its top ten account for 0.37%. Sequenced input: naive CD4+ T cells from PBMCs. Stated subset: CD45RA+ positively selected. Every receptor here comes from a young man in good health. Some clones in this sample may be carry-over from other donors' samples.

The rearrangement links TRBV5-1 to TRBJ2-1, with 7 bases aligning to TRBD1. The CDR3 consists of 14 residues. Trimming took 8 bases from V and 5 from J; bases not matched to a gene: 10. The germline CDR1 and CDR2 sequences are SGHRS and YFSETQ. CDR3 nucleotide sequence: TGCGCCAGTACCTCCGGGACAGCAAACAATGAGCAGTTCTTC. It specifies CASTSGTANNEQFF.

The chain joins TRBV27 to TRBJ2-5; TRBD2 matches 14 bases. Germline assignment: CDR1 MNHEY and CDR2 SMNVEV (reference sequence). This CDR3 is 17 amino acids long. V was pared by 2 bases and J by 4 bases, with 6 bases of the junction left unmatched. CDR3 amino acids: CASSLRLAGGRGETQYF. For the CDR3, the DNA is TGTGCCAGCAGTTTACGACTAGCGGGAGGGCGGGGAGAGACCCAGTACTTC.

This rearrangement joins TRBV28 to TRBJ1-1; D is ambiguous. Trimming removed 1 base at V and 1 base at J, with 7 bases between. Germline CDR1 is MDHEN and CDR2 is SYDVKM. This CDR3 has 14 residues. DNA of the CDR3: TGTGCCAGCAGTTTATTGGCGGGGAACACTGAAGCTTTCTTT. Protein sequence: CASSLLAGNTEAFF.

This clone was counted a single time. The chain has TRBV9 and TRBJ1-5; D is unclear. CDR1 is SGDLS and CDR2 is YYNGEE in the germline V gene. The ends were cut back, 0 bases at V and 0 bases at J, with 10 bases in the middle. CDR3 size: 16 residues. The CDR3 DNA is TGTGCCAGCAGCGTAGACCCGACGGGTAGCAATCAGCCCCAGCATTTT. Translation: CASSVDPTGSNQPQHF.

The V and J genes are TRBV5-4 and TRBJ1-2; D ambiguous. Germline-derived CDR1 and CDR2 are SGHNT and YYREEE (reference sequence). V was trimmed by 2 bases and J by 2 bases, leaving 10 bases between them. This CDR3 has 14 residues. The CDR3 DNA is TGTGCCAGCAGCTTAGGTCCGGGCAACTATGGCTACACCTTC. Its translation is CASSLGPGNYGYTF.

This clone appeared a few times. At the DNA level, this CDR3 is encoded by other sequences in the same sample as well. The rearrangement links TRBV28 to TRBJ1-1; D uncertain. V shed 6 bases and J shed 5 bases, with 7 bases lying between them. Germline CDR1 reads MDHEN; CDR2 reads SYDVKM. The CDR3 runs 11 residues. The CDR3 reads CASRRSTEAFF. Written as DNA, the CDR3 is TGTGCCAGCAGGCGGTCGACTGAAGCTTTCTTT.

This chain connects TRBV19 to TRBJ2-7, with a weak D call TRBD1 (6 bases). Germline assignment: CDR1 LNHDA and CDR2 SQIVND (reference sequence). The V end lost 3 bases, the J end lost 7 bases, and 13 bases lay between the germline ends. The CDR3 is 13 amino acids. The CDR3 spells CASSIDRTVEQYF. For the CDR3, the DNA is TGTGCCAGTAGTATCGACCGGACAGTTGAGCAGTACTTC.

The gene calls are TRBV6-1 and TRBJ2-1; D gene ambiguous. Trimming took 7 bases from V and 7 from J, leaving 11 bases between them. The CDR3 extends over 12 amino acids. CDR1 and CDR2 (germline): MNHNS, SASEGT. CDR3 amino acids: CASTRTWNEQFF. In DNA form, the CDR3 reads TGTGCCAGCACCCGTACTTGGAATGAGCAGTTCTTC.

V is TRBV7-3 and J is TRBJ2-1; D is ambiguous. V gave up 5 bases and J gave up 8 bases, with 13 bases separating them. Germline V gene data show CDR1 as SGHTA and CDR2 as FQGTGA. This CDR3 has 13 residues. The CDR3 protein is CASSPGLGYEQFF. The CDR3 coding sequence is TGTGCCAGCAGCCCTGGCCTAGGCTATGAGCAGTTCTTC.

This clone occurred once. The J gene is TRBJ2-7, the V gene TRBV7-3; D possibly corresponds to TRBD2 (5 bases). V dropped 2 bases and J dropped 6 bases, with 14 bases sitting between them. This CDR3 contains 14 residues. From germline, CDR1 is SGHTA and CDR2 FQGTGA. CDR3 in amino acids: CASSLSPSFSEQYF. CDR3 nucleotides: TGTGCCAGCAGCTTATCGCCTAGCTTCTCCGAGCAGTACTTC.

The rearrangement links TRBV6-1 to TRBJ2-7; the match to TRBD1 covers 7 bases. The length of the CDR3 is 14 residues. Trimming took 3 bases from V and 3 from J; bases not matched to a gene: 5. Germline V gives CDR1 MNHNS, CDR2 SASEGT. The CDR3 loop is CASSETRGYYEQYF. CDR3 in DNA: TGTGCCAGCAGTGAGACCAGGGGGTACTACGAGCAGTACTTC.

J is TRBJ1-5 and V is TRBV5-5, with 8 nucleotides matching TRBD1. The J segment lost 3 bases and the V segment lost 4 bases, leaving 6 bases of the junction unmatched. This CDR3 spans 15 amino acids. Germline CDR1 SGHKS, CDR2 YYEKEE (reference sequence). This chain's CDR3 is CASSEDRGYNQPQHF. For the CDR3, the DNA is TGTGCCAGCAGCGAAGACAGGGGCTACAATCAGCCCCAGCATTTT.

This chain links TRBV7-3 with TRBJ2-2; no clear D gene. The CDR3 sequence is 15 residues long. The ends were cut back, 5 bases at V and 6 bases at J, with 16 bases in the middle. CDR1 and CDR2 (germline): SGHTA, FQGTGA. The CDR3 nucleotides are TGTGCCAGCAGCCTTTGGGGAACAACCCCCGGGGAGCTGTTTTTT. Amino acid sequence: CASSLWGTTPGELFF.

This chain uses TRBV5-1 with TRBJ2-3; 11 bases agree with TRBD1. V was pared by 3 bases and J by 5 bases, with 5 bases of the junction left unmatched. This CDR3 is 15 amino acids long. Germline loops: CDR1 SGHRS, CDR2 YFSETQ. CDR3 in amino acids: CASSSRTGGQDTQYF. CDR3 DNA sequence: TGCGCCAGCAGCTCTCGGACAGGGGGCCAAGATACGCAGTATTTT.

The table lists this clone with a count of one. The genes are TRBV28 and TRBJ1-6; 9 nucleotides align to TRBD1. This CDR3 region has 15 residues. The germline CDR1 and CDR2 sequences are MDHEN and SYDVKM. J lost 9 bases, V lost 0 bases, and 3 bases had no gene match. In DNA form, the CDR3 reads TGTGCCAGCAGTTTATGGAACAGGGGGCGTTCACCCCTCCACTTT. It codes for CASSLWNRGRSPLHF.

The chain uses TRBV9 and TRBJ2-1, with D hard to call. The CDR3 has 11 amino acids. V dropped 5 bases and J dropped 12 bases, with 12 bases sitting between them. Germline V CDR1 and CDR2: SGDLS, YYNGEE. CDR3 in DNA: TGTGCCAGCAGATACACCACTTGGCAGTTCTTC. Its protein product is CASRYTTWQFF.

The chain employs TRBV30 and TRBJ2-7; no definite D call. Germline V gives CDR1 GTSNPN, CDR2 SVGIG (reference sequence). The CDR3 spans 13 residues. V was pared by 0 bases and J by 2 bases, with 8 bases between. CDR3 region: CAWSVGRPYEQYF. The CDR3, as DNA: TGTGCCTGGAGTGTGGGCAGACCCTACGAGCAGTACTTC. Looking up the rest from reference TRBV30 and TRBJ2-7 gives the full variable domain: SQTIHQWPATLVQPVGSPLSLECTVEGTSNPNLYWYRQAAGRGLQLLFYSVGIGQISSEVPQNLSASRPQDRQFILSSKKLLLSDSGFYLCAWSVGRPYEQYFGPGTRLTVT.

This chain connects TRBV2 to TRBJ1-1; D gene unclear. Trimming stripped 6 bases from V and 3 bases from J, with 5 bases between. CDR3 length: 11 residues. Germline V gives CDR1 SNHLY, CDR2 FYNNEI. CDR3 coding DNA: TGTGCCAGCAGGGAGGACACTGAAGCTTTCTTT. This gives the protein CASREDTEAFF.

CDR3 sequence reads: CSGLLAGKETQYF. The CDR3 region has the DNA TGCAGCGGTCTACTAGCGGGAAAAGAGACCCAGTACTTC. The chain recombines TRBV29-1 with TRBJ2-5; 10 bases map to TRBD2. Unmatched junction bases numbered 5, after V lost 7 bases and J lost 3 bases. Germline V gene lookup returns CDR1 SQVTM and CDR2 ANQGSEA. This CDR3 contains 13 residues.

The chain combines TRBV6-4 with TRBJ2-3, with TRBD1 as a possible D gene (6 bases). Between the trimmed V and J ends, which lost 2 bases and 0 bases, there was a span of 9 bases. The V gene's germline CDR1 is MRHNA and CDR2 SNTAGT. The CDR3 sequence is 15 residues long. CDR3 loop: CASSDGGTSTDTQYF. The CDR3 bases are TGTGCCAGCAGTGACGGGGGCACTAGCACAGATACGCAGTATTTT.

This chain connects TRBV28 to TRBJ2-5; 12 nucleotides line up with TRBD2. V gave up 3 bases and J gave up 4 bases; unmatched junction bases: 3. The CDR3 is 15 residues long. Germline V gene sequence: CDR1 MDHEN, CDR2 SYDVKM. CDR3 nucleotides: TGTGCCAGCAGTTTTTCGACTAGCGGGAGAGAGACCCAGTACTTC. Translated: CASSFSTSGRETQYF. The full variable domain, in which reference TRBV28 and TRBJ2-5 provide the parts outside the CDR3, is DVKVTQSSRYLVKRTGEKVFLECVQDMDHENMFWYRQDPGLGLRLIYFSYDVKMKEKGDIPEGYSVSREKKERFSLILESASTNQTSMYLCASSFSTSGRETQYFGPGTRLLVL.

The V gene is TRBV5-1, the J gene TRBJ1-3, with TRBD1 matching 12 bases. Germline lookup yields CDR1 SGHRS and CDR2 YFSETQ. The CDR3 consists of 17 residues. The J segment lost 8 bases and the V segment lost 2 bases, leaving 11 bases of the junction unmatched. The CDR3 sequence: CASSFTGTGGARDTIYF. The CDR3 DNA follows: TGCGCCAGCAGCTTTACCGGGACAGGGGGCGCGAGGGACACCATATATTTT.

The chain links TRBV19 to TRBJ2-1; D may be TRBD1 (6 bases). The length of the CDR3 is 14 residues. Germline lookup yields CDR1 LNHDA and CDR2 SQIVND (reference sequence). Trimming left V 7 bases short and J 3 bases short, with 13 bases between. The CDR3 spells CASKRTDDYNEQFF. CDR3 nucleotide sequence: TGTGCCAGTAAAAGGACAGACGACTACAATGAGCAGTTCTTC. The whole variable domain, filled in from reference TRBV19 and TRBJ2-1, reads DGGITQSPKYLFRKEGQNVTLSCEQNLNHDAMYWYRQDPGQGLRLIYYSQIVNDFQKGDIAEGYSVSREKKESFPLTVTSAQKNPTAFYLCASKRTDDYNEQFFGPGTRLTVL.

The gene calls are TRBV4-1 and TRBJ2-7; 9 nucleotides line up with TRBD1. This CDR3 is 21 amino acids long. Germline lookup yields CDR1 MGHRA and CDR2 YSYEKL. V was clipped by 0 bases and J by 4 bases; unmatched bases: 22. CDR3 sequence: CASSQERLNLFPGQGQYEQYF. Written as DNA, the CDR3 is TGCGCCAGCAGCCAAGAGCGGTTAAACCTCTTTCCGGGACAGGGACAATACGAGCAGTACTTC.

V gene TRBV29-1 combines with J gene TRBJ2-7; TRBD1 or TRBD2 may be the D gene (6 bases each). The CDR3 contains 16 residues. From germline, CDR1 is SQVTM and CDR2 ANQGSEA. The V end lost 5 bases, the J end lost 9 bases, and 29 bases lay between the germline ends. The CDR3 bases are TGCAGCGTTCGCGATGGGGGGCGGGCCCCCTCTACGGGGCAGTACTTC. Residues: CSVRDGGRAPSTGQYF.

The chain couples TRBV10-3 to TRBJ2-5, with D tentatively TRBD1 or TRBD2 (5 bases each). Trimming shortened V by 10 bases and J by 2 bases, and 14 bases separated the two germline ends. Germline assignment: CDR1 ENHRY and CDR2 SYGVKD. CDR3 length: 13 amino acids. As DNA, the CDR3 is TGTGCCACCATGTCCGGGGCTCAAGAGACCCAGTACTTC. It yields the protein CATMSGAQETQYF.

This clone showed up just once. This specimen includes other DNA sequences encoding the same CDR3. The gene calls are TRBV5-1 and TRBJ1-1; no definite D call. Germline CDR1 and CDR2: SGHRS and YFSETQ. The CDR3 covers 14 residues. V shed 0 bases and J shed 1 base, with 7 bases lying between them. DNA of the CDR3: TGCGCCAGCAGCTTGGATCCGAGGAACACTGAAGCTTTCTTT. It codes for CASSLDPRNTEAFF.

The chain carries TRBV10-3 and TRBJ2-2, with 10 bases lining up with TRBD2. V was clipped by 0 bases and J by 6 bases; unmatched bases: 4. Per the germline V gene, CDR1 is ENHRY and CDR2 is SYGVKD. The CDR3 extends over 16 amino acids. CDR3 residues: CAISESNLAGAGELFF. CDR3 DNA sequence: TGTGCCATCAGTGAGTCGAACCTAGCGGGAGCCGGGGAGCTGTTTTTT.

The V and J genes are TRBV19 and TRBJ2-7; possible D gene TRBD2, 6 bases. Germline values: CDR1 LNHDA, CDR2 SQIVND (reference sequence). The CDR3 sequence is 14 residues long. V was shortened by 2 bases and J by 1 base, with 9 bases between the two germline ends. The CDR3 DNA reads as TGTGCCAGTAGTATAAGGGACTTTTCCTACGAGCAGTACTTC. This translates into CASSIRDFSYEQYF.

The chain combines TRBV6-5 with TRBJ2-7; 13 nucleotides agree with TRBD2. This CDR3 comprises 15 residues. V gave up 2 bases and J gave up 7 bases; unmatched junction bases: 5. Germline-derived CDR1 and CDR2 are MNHEY and SVGAGI. The CDR3: CASSYGLAGAREQYF. In DNA form, the CDR3 reads TGTGCCAGCAGTTACGGACTAGCGGGAGCCAGAGAGCAGTACTTC.

This chain connects TRBV5-1 to TRBJ1-1; 9 bases are shared with TRBD1. The CDR3 covers 14 residues. V gave up 4 bases and J gave up 4 bases; unmatched junction bases: 5. Germline V gives CDR1 SGHRS, CDR2 YFSETQ. CDR3 sequence reads: CASSPKTGGTEAFF. The CDR3 bases are TGCGCCAGCAGCCCAAAGACAGGGGGCACTGAAGCTTTCTTT.

This clone appeared a single time. The V call is TRBV7-3, the J call TRBJ2-2; D is possibly TRBD1 or TRBD2 (6 bases each). The germline V gene encodes CDR1 SGHTA and CDR2 FQGTGA. Trimming shortened V by 2 bases and J by 3 bases, and 13 bases separated the two germline ends. The CDR3 is made up of 16 amino acids. The CDR3 DNA reads TGTGCCAGCAGCTTAGAAGGGGGACTTCACACCGGGGAGCTGTTTTTT. Amino acid sequence: CASSLEGGLHTGELFF.